This T cell receptor (beta chain) originates from a study of blood T cell repertoires in COVID-19. Study context: The United States, Italy and Spain provided the acute and convalescent COVID-19 samples. T cells, B-cell-depleted T cells, or PBMCs provided the cDNA or gDNA that served as material.

Methods used by the authors: Reference gene primer amplification gave nucleated cell count estimates. Profiled with immunoSEQ multiplex PCR; TCRdb holds only in-frame clones, not every one. V, J and clone size were drawn from that table, and D and trimming were deduced from the DNA. The data contain 50,000 to 65,000 clones, roughly 72% of them singletons. With V trimmed by 1 base and J by 2 bases, 3 bases remained unmatched. CDR1 and CDR2 (germline): SGHTA, FQGNSA. CDR3 length: 15 residues. The V gene is TRBV7-2, the J gene TRBJ2-3, with 7 bases lining up with TRBD2. The receptor's source is a woman aged 45 to 65 with active or convalescent COVID-19. The sequencing sample was made of peripheral blood. This chain's CDR3 is CASSLEAGNTDTQYF. In DNA form, the CDR3 reads TGTGCCAGCAGCTTAGAAGCGGGGAACACAGATACGCAGTATTTT.